The source of this T cell receptor (beta chain) is a study of vaccination and CD4 T cells after COVID-19. This sample's treatment: roughly ten-day PBMC culture with coronavirus spike peptide pools or control peptides (ViraFEST assay). This clonotype was seen once. Its antigen remains unknown. Sequence data for DNA of cultured CD4+ T cells were generated by the Oncomine TCR Beta short-read assay. TCRdb passed the PCR reads through MiXCR, listing each CDR3 protein once. In the table there are over 15,000 distinct CDR3 sequences, about half of which are singletons. The source is a human donor who had recovered from COVID-19. The sample was CD4+ T cells from blood, cultured in vitro, taken after SARS-CoV-2 vaccination.

The CDR3 DNA follows: TGTGCCAGCAGCGTGGGACTAGCGGGAGGACAAGAGACCCAGTACTTC. The encoded protein is CASSVGLAGGQETQYF. The chain couples TRBV7-2 to TRBJ2-5; the match to TRBD2 covers 15 bases. The CDR3 spans 16 residues. The V and J ends lost 5 bases and 2 bases, in that order; junction bases with no gene match: 3. From germline, CDR1 is SGHTA and CDR2 FQGNSA.